These 9 T cell receptor beta chains share one sample of origin, sequenced in a study of tumor-infiltrating lymphocytes in primary liver carcinoma. Both RNA and DNA were isolated together from roughly 20-30 mg of bulk tissue that had not been sorted. The investigators made TCR beta cDNA from 500 ng total RNA, using a constant-region primer. ARM-PCR, slightly modified, supplied the TCR beta libraries through three nested multiplex PCR rounds. Each of the first two PCR rounds ran roughly 9 cycles with TRBV1-TRBV30 forward and C-beta reverse primers. One entry per CDR3 protein results from TCRdb running MiXCR on the multiplex PCR reads. The sample holds about 54,000 distinct CDR3 sequences, roughly 77% seen once. The sequenced material came from liver tumor tissue from sampling region 2. Subset denoted: tumor region T2, inferior pole. The receptors here all came from a man aged 40-49 years with primary liver carcinoma and hepatitis B virus infection.

In the case of this clonotype: This CDR3 fails to terminate in the conserved phenylalanine or tryptophan, so it likely reflects a read error. V is TRBV4-1 and J is TRBJ2-7; TRBD2 matches 7 bases. Germline values: CDR1 MGHRA, CDR2 YSYEKL. The CDR3 has 13 amino acids. For the CDR3, the DNA is TGCGCTAGCAGCCGGGACTACAACTACGAGCAGTACTCC. Encoded protein: CASSRDYNYEQYS.

On this clonotype itself: A much larger clone lies a single base off, so this may be a read error. This chain links TRBV28 with TRBJ1-5, with D possibly TRBD1 on 5 matching bases. Trimming shortened V by 6 bases and J by 2 bases, and 14 bases separated the two germline ends. Germline values: CDR1 MDHEN, CDR2 SYDVKM. This CDR3 contains 15 residues. CDR3 sequence reads: CASSLRGGGNQPQHF. In DNA form, the CDR3 reads TGTGCCAGCAGCCTTCGGGGAGGGGGCAATCAGCCCCAGCATTTT.

The chain couples TRBV11-2 to TRBJ1-6; no reliable D call. The CDR3 contains 15 residues. Germline V gene lookup returns CDR1 SGHAT and CDR2 FQNNGV. The germline V and J ends were trimmed by 1 base and 14 bases, with 18 bases remaining between them. The CDR3 protein is CASSLGVSGEGSLHF. CDR3 nucleotide sequence: TGTGCCAGCAGCTTAGGGGTCTCTGGAGAAGGTTCCCTCCACTTT.

Of note for this clonotype: Compared with germline, one end of the junction differs, possibly owing to a read error. The J gene is TRBJ2-1, the V gene TRBV11-2, with TRBD2 matching 10 bases. This CDR3 comprises 18 residues. Looked up from germline, CDR1 is SGHAT and CDR2 is FQNNGV. CDR3 sequence reads: CASSFPRLAGEPYSEQFF. DNA of the CDR3: TGTGCCAGTAGCTTTCCTCGACTAGCGGGTGAACCCTACAGTGAGCAGTTCTTC.

As regards this clonotype: The junction and the germline gene differ at one end; a read error may be behind it. The chain recombines TRBV11-2 with TRBJ2-7; 8 nucleotides agree with TRBD1. The CDR3 is 15 amino acids. Looked up from germline, CDR1 is SGHAT and CDR2 is FQNNGV. CDR3 DNA: TGTGCTAGCAGCTTAGGCAGGGGGCTTACCTACGAGCAGTGTTTC. As protein: CASSLGRGLTYEQCF.

This clonotype was detected ten times or more. This chain uses TRBV5-5 with TRBJ2-2; TRBD1 might be the D (5 bases). Trimming removed 1 base at V and 2 bases at J, with 9 bases between. CDR1 is SGHKS and CDR2 is YYEKEE in the germline V gene (reference sequence). The CDR3 totals 15 residues. The CDR3 DNA follows: TGTGCCAGCAGCTTGTTCAGGGTTAACACCGGGGAGCTGTTTTTT. It encodes CASSLFRVNTGELFF.

Notes on this clonotype: At one end, the junction sequence differs from germline, possibly due to a read error. The genes are TRBV12-3 or TRBV12-4 and TRBJ2-3, with 12 nucleotides matching TRBD2. This CDR3 has 16 residues. In DNA form, the CDR3 reads TGTGCCAGCAGTACGGTGACTAGCGGGAGCACAGGTACGCAGTATTTT. This codes for CASSTVTSGSTGTQYF.

Notes on this clonotype: At one end the junction does not follow the germline gene, possibly because of a read error. The chain uses TRBV5-8 and TRBJ1-5, with 8 bases fitting TRBD1. From germline, CDR1 is SGHTS and CDR2 YDEGEE. The CDR3 length is 13 residues. The CDR3 loop reads CASNSDRGQPQHF. As DNA, the CDR3 is TGTGCCAGCAACTCTGACAGGGGTCAGCCCCAACATTTT.

Points on this clonotype: The junction shows a germline mismatch at one end, possibly a read error. The rearrangement links TRBV12-3 or TRBV12-4 to TRBJ1-1; no reliable D call. The CDR3 is 14 amino acids. The DNA for the CDR3 is TGTGTCAGCAGTCCCCGGGGATCGAACACTGAAGCTTTCTTC. Amino acids: CVSSPRGSNTEAFF.